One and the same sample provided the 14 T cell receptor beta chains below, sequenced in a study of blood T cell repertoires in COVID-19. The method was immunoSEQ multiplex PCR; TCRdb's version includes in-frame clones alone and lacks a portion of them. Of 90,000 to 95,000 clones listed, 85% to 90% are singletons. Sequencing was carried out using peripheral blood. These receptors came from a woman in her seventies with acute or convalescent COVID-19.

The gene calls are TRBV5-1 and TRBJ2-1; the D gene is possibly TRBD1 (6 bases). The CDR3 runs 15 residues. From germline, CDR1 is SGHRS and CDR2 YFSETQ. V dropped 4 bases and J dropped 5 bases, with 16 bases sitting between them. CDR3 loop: CASSPGRGLNNEQFF. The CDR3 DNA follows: TGCGCCAGCAGCCCTGGCAGGGGATTAAACAATGAGCAGTTCTTC.

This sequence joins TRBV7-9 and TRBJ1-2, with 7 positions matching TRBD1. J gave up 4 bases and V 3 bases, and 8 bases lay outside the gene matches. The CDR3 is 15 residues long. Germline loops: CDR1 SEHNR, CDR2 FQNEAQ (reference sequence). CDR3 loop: CASSLGQKAFYGYTF. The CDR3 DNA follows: TGTGCCAGCAGCTTGGGACAGAAGGCCTTCTATGGCTACACCTTC.

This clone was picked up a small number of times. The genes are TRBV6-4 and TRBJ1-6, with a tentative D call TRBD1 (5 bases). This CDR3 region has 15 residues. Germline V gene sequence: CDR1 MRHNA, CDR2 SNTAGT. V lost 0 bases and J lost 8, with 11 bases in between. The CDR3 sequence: CASSDSWQGDSPLHF. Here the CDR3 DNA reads TGTGCCAGCAGTGACTCGTGGCAGGGTGATTCACCCCTCCACTTT.

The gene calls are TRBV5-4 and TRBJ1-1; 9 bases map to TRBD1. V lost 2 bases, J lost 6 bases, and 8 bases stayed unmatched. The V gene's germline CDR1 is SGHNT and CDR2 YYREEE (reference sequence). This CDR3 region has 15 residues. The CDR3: CASSFLTGGGSEAFF. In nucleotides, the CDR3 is TGTGCCAGCAGCTTTCTGACAGGGGGGGGTTCTGAAGCTTTCTTT.

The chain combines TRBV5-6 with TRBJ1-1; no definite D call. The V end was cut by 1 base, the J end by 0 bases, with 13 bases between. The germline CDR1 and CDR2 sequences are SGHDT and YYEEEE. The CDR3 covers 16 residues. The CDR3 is CASSLIWAAMNTEAFF. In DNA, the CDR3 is TGTGCCAGCAGCTTGATTTGGGCTGCCATGAACACTGAAGCTTTCTTT.

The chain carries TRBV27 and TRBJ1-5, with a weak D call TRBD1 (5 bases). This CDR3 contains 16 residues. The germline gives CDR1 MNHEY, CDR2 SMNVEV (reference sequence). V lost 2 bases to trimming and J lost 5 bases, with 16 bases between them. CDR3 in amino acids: CASSLVFDRSDQPQHF. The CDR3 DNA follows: TGTGCCAGCAGTTTAGTCTTCGACAGATCAGATCAGCCCCAGCATTTT.

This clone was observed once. CDR3 loop: CASSFARAGGTNEQFF. In DNA form, the CDR3 reads TGCGCCAGCAGCTTTGCCAGGGCGGGGGGCACCAATGAGCAGTTCTTC. This chain joins TRBV5-1 and TRBJ2-1; 8 bases match TRBD2. Germline loops: CDR1 SGHRS, CDR2 YFSETQ. This CDR3 is built from 16 residues. V trimming: 2 bases; J trimming: 6 bases; junction bases outside the gene matches: 10.

This CDR3 is CASLGQSGNTIYF. The CDR3, as DNA: TGTGCCAGCCTGGGGCAGTCTGGAAACACCATATATTTT. This rearrangement joins TRBV13 to TRBJ1-3; D is perhaps TRBD1 (5 bases). With 8 bases removed from V and 1 base from J, the gap between germline ends came to 9 bases. CDR1 PRHDT and CDR2 FYEKMQ come from the germline V gene (reference sequence). The CDR3 is 13 residues long. Drawing the rest from reference TRBV13 and TRBJ1-3, the complete variable domain is AAGVIQSPRHLIKEKRETATLKCYPIPRHDTVYWYQQGPGQDPQFLISFYEKMQSDKGSIPDRFSAQQFSDYHSELNMSSLELGDSALYFCASLGQSGNTIYFGEGSWLTVV.

The CDR3, as DNA: TGTGCCAGCAGCGAGATTTATGGCTACACCTTC. Translated, it gives CASSEIYGYTF. V is TRBV12-3 or TRBV12-4 and J is TRBJ1-2, with D hard to call. The CDR3 has 11 residues. Trimming shortened V by 6 bases and J by 5 bases, and 7 bases separated the two germline ends.

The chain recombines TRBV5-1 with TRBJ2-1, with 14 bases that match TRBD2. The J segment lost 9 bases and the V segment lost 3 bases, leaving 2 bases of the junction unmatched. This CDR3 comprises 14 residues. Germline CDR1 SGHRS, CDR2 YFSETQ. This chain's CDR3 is CASSSGTSGSEQFF. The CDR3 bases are TGCGCCAGCAGCTCCGGGACTAGCGGGAGTGAGCAGTTCTTC.

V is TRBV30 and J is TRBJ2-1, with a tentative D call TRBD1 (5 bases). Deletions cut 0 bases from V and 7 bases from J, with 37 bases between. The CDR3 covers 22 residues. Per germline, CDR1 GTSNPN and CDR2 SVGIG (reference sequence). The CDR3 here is CAWSVRPTKRVGVAGYGNEQFF. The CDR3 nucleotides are TGTGCCTGGAGTGTACGGCCGACCAAACGAGTAGGGGTAGCCGGGTATGGGAATGAGCAGTTCTTC.

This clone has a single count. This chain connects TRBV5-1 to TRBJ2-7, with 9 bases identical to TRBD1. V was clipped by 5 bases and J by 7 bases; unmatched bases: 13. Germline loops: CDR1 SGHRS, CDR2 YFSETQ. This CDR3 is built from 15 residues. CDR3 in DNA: TGCGCCAGCAGAACAACACAGGGGGCGGCGAAGGAGCAGTACTTC. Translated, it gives CASRTTQGAAKEQYF.

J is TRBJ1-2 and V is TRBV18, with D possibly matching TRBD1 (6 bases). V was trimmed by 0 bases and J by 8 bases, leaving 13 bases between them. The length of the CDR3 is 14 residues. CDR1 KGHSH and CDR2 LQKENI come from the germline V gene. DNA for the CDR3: TGTGCCAGCTCACCACCTACAGGGCCCTCCGGCTACACCTTC. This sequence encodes CASSPPTGPSGYTF.

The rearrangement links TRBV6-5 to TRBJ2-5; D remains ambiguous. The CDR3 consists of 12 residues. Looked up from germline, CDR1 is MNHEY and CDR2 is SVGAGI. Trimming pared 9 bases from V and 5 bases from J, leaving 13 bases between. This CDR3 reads CASQPHGETQYF. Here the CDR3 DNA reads TGTGCCAGTCAGCCCCACGGGGAGACCCAGTACTTC.